A single sample is the source of the 8 T cell receptor beta chains below, sequenced in a study of OX40 agonist ivuxolimab in advanced cancers. Measured with immunoSEQ multiplex PCR; TCRdb has only the in-frame clones, and not every one. In the table there are about 63,000 clones, less than 90% of which are singletons. Sequenced here: CD4+ or CD8+ T cells sorted from blood, sampled in a trial of the OX40 agonist ivuxolimab. The receptors originated from an adult with an advanced solid tumor such as melanoma, head and neck, liver or kidney cancer.

This clone was detected only once. The gene calls are TRBV4-2 and TRBJ2-3, with TRBD1 matching over 8 bases. V lost 4 bases, J lost 7 bases, and 4 bases stayed unmatched. CDR1 and CDR2 from the germline V gene are LGHNA and YNFKEQ. The CDR3 is 13 residues long. As DNA, the CDR3 is TGTGCCAGCAGCCCTACAGGGGGTAATACGCAGTATTTT. Translated, it gives CASSPTGGNTQYF.

The gene calls are TRBV7-3 and TRBJ2-1, with 12 nucleotides matching TRBD2. Germline V gene lookup returns CDR1 SGHTA and CDR2 FQGTGA. This CDR3 has 15 amino acids. The J segment lost 8 bases and the V segment lost 4 bases, leaving 6 bases of the junction unmatched. DNA for the CDR3: TGTGCCAGCAGCTCGGGACTAGCGGGCTTGGATGAGCAGTTCTTC. It codes for CASSSGLAGLDEQFF. Drawing the rest from reference TRBV7-3 and TRBJ2-1, the complete variable domain is GAGVSQTPSNKVTEKGKYVELRCDPISGHTALYWYRQSLGQGPEFLIYFQGTGAADDSGLPNDRFFAVRPEGSVSTLKIQRTERGDSAVYLCASSSGLAGLDEQFFGPGTRLTVL.

This sequence joins TRBV27 and TRBJ2-1, with a weak D call TRBD2 (7 bases). The CDR3 loop spans 17 amino acids. The V end lost 7 bases, the J end lost 4 bases, and 23 bases lay between the germline ends. The germline V gene has CDR1 MNHEY and CDR2 SMNVEV (reference sequence). The CDR3 region is CASTPQGSASGYNEQFF. The DNA of the CDR3 is TGTGCCAGCACGCCTCAGGGGAGCGCTAGCGGATACAATGAGCAGTTCTTC.

The rearrangement joins TRBV7-9 to TRBJ2-7; TRBD2 matches 8 bases. Germline V gene lookup returns CDR1 SEHNR and CDR2 FQNEAQ (reference sequence). This CDR3 region has 15 residues. Trimming took 2 bases from V and 3 from J; bases not matched to a gene: 6. CDR3 sequence (DNA): TGTGCCAGCAGCTTAATCCGGGAGGGTGGCTACGAGCAGTACTTC. Its translation is CASSLIREGGYEQYF.

CDR3 DNA sequence: TGTGCCAGCAGCTTACTAGGACAGAGCCTTCGGGAGACCCAGTACTTC. Translated, it gives CASSLLGQSLRETQYF. The chain links TRBV7-9 to TRBJ2-5; D is possibly TRBD1 (6 bases). The CDR3 is 16 amino acids. Germline V CDR1 and CDR2: SEHNR, FQNEAQ (reference sequence). Trimming shortened V by 2 bases and J by 5 bases, and 18 bases separated the two germline ends.

This clone was counted only a few times. The chain carries TRBV19 and TRBJ2-7; perhaps TRBD1 as D (6 bases). Trimming took off 6 bases at V and 0 bases at J, with 9 bases between the two ends. CDR1 and CDR2 from the germline V gene are LNHDA and SQIVND (reference sequence). The CDR3 is 13 amino acids. The CDR3 coding sequence is TGTGCCAGTAGACGGGACATCTCCTACGAGCAGTACTTC. This encodes CASRRDISYEQYF.

In nucleotides, the CDR3 is TGTGCCAGCAGCACGACAGGCAATTCACCCCTCCACTTT. Its translation is CASSTTGNSPLHF. This rearrangement joins TRBV6-6 to TRBJ1-6, with D possibly TRBD1 on 6 matching bases. The germline V gene encodes CDR1 MNHNY and CDR2 SVGAGI (reference sequence). The germline V and J ends were trimmed by 6 bases and 7 bases, with 10 bases remaining between them. The CDR3 totals 13 residues.

The J gene is TRBJ2-3, the V gene TRBV27; D is unresolved. V lost 1 base and J lost 1, with 9 bases in between. The CDR3 length is 15 residues. Per germline, CDR1 MNHEY and CDR2 SMNVEV (reference sequence). CDR3 coding DNA: TGTGCCAGCAGTTTATTGGTAGTTGGCACAGATACGCAGTATTTT. This sequence encodes CASSLLVVGTDTQYF.